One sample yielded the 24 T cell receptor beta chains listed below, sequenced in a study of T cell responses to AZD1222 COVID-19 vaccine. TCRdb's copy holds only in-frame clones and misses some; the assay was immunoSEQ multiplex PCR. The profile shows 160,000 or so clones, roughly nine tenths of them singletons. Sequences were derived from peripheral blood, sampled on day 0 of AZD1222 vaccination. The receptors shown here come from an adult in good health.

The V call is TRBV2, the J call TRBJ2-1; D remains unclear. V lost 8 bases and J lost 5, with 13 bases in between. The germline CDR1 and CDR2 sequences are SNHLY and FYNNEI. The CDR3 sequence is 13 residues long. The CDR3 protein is CASWVTPDNEQFF. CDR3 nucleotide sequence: TGTGCCAGCTGGGTAACCCCCGACAATGAGCAGTTCTTC.

The CDR3 protein is CASSSIQGSYEQYF. For the CDR3, the DNA is TGTGCCAGCAGCTCAATACAGGGTTCCTACGAGCAGTACTTC. The chain joins TRBV11-2 to TRBJ2-7, with D perhaps TRBD1 (6 bases). V lost 4 bases, J lost 1 base, and 11 bases lay in between. The CDR3 sequence is 14 residues long. CDR1 SGHAT and CDR2 FQNNGV come from the germline V gene.

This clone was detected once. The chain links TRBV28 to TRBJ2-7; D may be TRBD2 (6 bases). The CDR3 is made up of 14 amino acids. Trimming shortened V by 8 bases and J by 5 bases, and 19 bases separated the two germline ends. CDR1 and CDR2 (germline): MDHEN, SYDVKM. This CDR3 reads CASAKLEGHHEQYF. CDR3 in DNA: TGTGCCAGCGCCAAACTGGAGGGCCACCACGAGCAGTACTTC.

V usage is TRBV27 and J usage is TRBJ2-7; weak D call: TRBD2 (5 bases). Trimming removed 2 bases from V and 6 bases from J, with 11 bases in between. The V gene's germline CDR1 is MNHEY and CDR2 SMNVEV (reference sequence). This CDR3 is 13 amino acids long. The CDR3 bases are TGTGCCAGCAGTTTAGTCCTTCGGGGCGAGCAGTACTTC. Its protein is CASSLVLRGEQYF.

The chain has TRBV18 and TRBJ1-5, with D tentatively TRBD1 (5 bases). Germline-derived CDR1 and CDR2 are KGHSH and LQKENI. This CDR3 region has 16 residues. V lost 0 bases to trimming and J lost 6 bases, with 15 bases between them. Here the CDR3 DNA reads TGTGCCAGCTCACCACCGGTAGGAGGGGTCGGTCAGCCCCAGCATTTT. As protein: CASSPPVGGVGQPQHF.

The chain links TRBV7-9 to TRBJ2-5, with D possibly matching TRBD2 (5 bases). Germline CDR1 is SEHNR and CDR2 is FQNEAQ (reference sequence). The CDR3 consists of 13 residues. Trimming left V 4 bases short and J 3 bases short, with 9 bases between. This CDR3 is CASSYGLEETQYF. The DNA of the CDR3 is TGTGCCAGCAGCTACGGACTTGAAGAGACCCAGTACTTC.

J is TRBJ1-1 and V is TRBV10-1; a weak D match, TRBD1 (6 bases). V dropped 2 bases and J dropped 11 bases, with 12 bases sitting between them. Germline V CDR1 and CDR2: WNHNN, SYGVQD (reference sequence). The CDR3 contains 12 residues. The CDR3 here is CASSEDRYSAFF. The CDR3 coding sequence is TGCGCCAGCAGTGAGGACAGGTATAGTGCTTTCTTT.

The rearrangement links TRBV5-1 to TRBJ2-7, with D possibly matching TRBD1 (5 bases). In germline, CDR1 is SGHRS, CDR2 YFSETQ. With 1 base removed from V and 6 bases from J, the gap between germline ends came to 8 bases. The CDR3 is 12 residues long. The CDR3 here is CASSLSRVEQYF. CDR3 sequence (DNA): TGCGCCAGCAGCTTGTCCAGGGTCGAGCAGTACTTC.

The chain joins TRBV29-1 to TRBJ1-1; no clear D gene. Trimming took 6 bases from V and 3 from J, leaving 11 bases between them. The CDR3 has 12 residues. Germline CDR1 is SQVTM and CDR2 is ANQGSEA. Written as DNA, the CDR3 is TGCAGCGTAGATGGGGTCTACACTGAAGCTTTCTTT. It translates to CSVDGVYTEAFF.

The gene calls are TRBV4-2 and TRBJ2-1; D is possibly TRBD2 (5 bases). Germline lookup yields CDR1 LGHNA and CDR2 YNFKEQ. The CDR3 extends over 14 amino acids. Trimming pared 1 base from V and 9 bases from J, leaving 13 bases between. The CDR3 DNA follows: TGTGCCAGCAGCCAAGGAGGGAGCTCTATTGAGCAGTTCTTC. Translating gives CASSQGGSSIEQFF.

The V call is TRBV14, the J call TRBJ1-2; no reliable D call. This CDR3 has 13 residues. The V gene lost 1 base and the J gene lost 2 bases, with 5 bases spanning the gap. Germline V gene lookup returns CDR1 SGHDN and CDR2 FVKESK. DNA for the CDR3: TGTGCCAGCAGCCAAGTAAGGAACTATGGCTACACCTTC. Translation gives CASSQVRNYGYTF.

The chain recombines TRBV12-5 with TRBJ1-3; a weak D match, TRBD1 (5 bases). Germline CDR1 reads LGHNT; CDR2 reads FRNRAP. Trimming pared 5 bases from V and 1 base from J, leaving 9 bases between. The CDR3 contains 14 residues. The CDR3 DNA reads TGTGCTAGTGGTCTCCCAGGGTCTGGAAACACCATATATTTT. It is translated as CASGLPGSGNTIYF.

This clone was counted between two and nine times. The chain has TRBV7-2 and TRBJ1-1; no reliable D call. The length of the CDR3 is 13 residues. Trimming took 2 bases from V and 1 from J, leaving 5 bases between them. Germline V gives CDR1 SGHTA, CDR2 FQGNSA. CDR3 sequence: CASSLNGNTEAFF. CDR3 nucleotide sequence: TGTGCCAGCAGCTTAAACGGGAACACTGAAGCTTTCTTT.

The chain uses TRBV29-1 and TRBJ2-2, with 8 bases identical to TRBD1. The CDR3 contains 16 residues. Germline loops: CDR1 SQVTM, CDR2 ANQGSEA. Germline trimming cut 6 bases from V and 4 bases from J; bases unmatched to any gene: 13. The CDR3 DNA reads TGCAGCGTCGAAAGGGCCGGGACAGGCTCCACCGGGGAGCTGTTTTTT. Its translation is CSVERAGTGSTGELFF.

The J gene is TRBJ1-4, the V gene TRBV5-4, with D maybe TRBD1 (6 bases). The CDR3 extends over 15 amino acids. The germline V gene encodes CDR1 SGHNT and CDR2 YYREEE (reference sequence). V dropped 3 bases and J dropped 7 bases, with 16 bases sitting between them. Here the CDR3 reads CASSSNAGGGEKLFF. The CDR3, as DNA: TGTGCCAGCAGCTCCAATGCGGGAGGGGGTGAAAAACTGTTTTTT.

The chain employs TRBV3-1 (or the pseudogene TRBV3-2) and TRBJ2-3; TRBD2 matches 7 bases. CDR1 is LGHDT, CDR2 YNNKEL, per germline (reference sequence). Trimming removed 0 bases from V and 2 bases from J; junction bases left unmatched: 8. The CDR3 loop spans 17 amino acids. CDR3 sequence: CASSQDKRGSSTDTQYF. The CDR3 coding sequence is TGTGCCAGCAGCCAAGATAAGCGGGGTAGTTCCACAGATACGCAGTATTTT.

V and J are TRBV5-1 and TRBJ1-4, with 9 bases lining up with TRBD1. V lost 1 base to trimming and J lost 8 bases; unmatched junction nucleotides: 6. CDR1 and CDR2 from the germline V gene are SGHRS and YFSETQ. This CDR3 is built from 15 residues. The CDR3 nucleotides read TGCGCCAGCAGCTTGACAGGGGGCGCAGAGGAAAAACTGTTTTTT. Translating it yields CASSLTGGAEEKLFF.

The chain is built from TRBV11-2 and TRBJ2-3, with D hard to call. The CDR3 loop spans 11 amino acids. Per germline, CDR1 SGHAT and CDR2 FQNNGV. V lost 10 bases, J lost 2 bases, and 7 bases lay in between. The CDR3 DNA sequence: TGTGCCACCCGCCACACAGATACGCAGTATTTT. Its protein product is CATRHTDTQYF.

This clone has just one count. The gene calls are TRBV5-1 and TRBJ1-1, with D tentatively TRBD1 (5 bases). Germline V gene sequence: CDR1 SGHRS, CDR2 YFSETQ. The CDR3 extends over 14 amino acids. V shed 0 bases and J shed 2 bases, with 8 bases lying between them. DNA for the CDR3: TGCGCCAGCAGCTTGGAACAGGTTAACACTGAAGCTTTCTTT. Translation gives CASSLEQVNTEAFF.

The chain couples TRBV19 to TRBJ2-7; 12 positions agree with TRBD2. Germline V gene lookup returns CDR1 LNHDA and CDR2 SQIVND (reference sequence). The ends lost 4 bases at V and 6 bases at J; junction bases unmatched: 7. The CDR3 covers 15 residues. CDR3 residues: CASSNLAGGPVEQYF. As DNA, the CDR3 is TGTGCCAGTAGTAACCTAGCGGGAGGGCCGGTCGAGCAGTACTTC.

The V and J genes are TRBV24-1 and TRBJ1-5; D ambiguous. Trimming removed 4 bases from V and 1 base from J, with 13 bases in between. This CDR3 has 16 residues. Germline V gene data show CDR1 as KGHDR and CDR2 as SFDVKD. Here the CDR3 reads CATSDAREGSNQPQHF. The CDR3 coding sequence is TGTGCCACCAGTGACGCGAGGGAAGGAAGCAATCAGCCCCAGCATTTT.

Written as DNA, the CDR3 is TGCGCCAGTTTACAGGGTGCCTACGAGCAGTACTTC. Translation gives CASLQGAYEQYF. J is TRBJ2-7 and V is TRBV5-1; weak D call: TRBD1 (6 bases). Germline CDR1 SGHRS, CDR2 YFSETQ. The CDR3 runs to 12 residues. Trimming left V 8 bases short and J 2 bases short, with 11 bases between.

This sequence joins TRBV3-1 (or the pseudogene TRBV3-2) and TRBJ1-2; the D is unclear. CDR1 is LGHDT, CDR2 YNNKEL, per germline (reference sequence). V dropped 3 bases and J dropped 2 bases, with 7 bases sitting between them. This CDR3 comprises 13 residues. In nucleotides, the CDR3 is TGTGCCAGCAGCCAGGCAGTAAACTATGGCTACACCTTC. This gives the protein CASSQAVNYGYTF.

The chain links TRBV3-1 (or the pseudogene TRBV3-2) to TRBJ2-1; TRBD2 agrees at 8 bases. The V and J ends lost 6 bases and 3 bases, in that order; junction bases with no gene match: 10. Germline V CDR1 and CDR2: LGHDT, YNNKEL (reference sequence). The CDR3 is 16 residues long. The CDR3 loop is CASSRGLAVVYNEQFF. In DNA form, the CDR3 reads TGTGCCAGCAGTCGCGGACTAGCAGTAGTCTACAATGAGCAGTTCTTC.